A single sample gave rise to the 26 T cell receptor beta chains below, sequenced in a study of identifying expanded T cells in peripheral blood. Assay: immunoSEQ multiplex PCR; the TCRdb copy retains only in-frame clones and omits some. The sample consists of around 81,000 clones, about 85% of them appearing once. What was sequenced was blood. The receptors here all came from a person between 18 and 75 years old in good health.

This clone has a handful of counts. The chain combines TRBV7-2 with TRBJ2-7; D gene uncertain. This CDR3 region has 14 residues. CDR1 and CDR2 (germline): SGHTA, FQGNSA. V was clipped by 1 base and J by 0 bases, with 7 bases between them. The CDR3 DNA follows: TGTGCCAGCAGCTTAGGCAGCCACTCCTACGAGCAGTACTTC. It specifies CASSLGSHSYEQYF.

CDR3 residues: CASSSGFLWGDTQYF. For the CDR3, the DNA is TGTGCCAGCAGCTCCGGCTTTCTGTGGGGTGATACGCAGTATTTT. This chain links TRBV6-1 with TRBJ2-3; D not resolved. Trimming left V 6 bases short and J 6 bases short, with 19 bases between. The CDR3 spans 15 residues. Germline V CDR1 and CDR2: MNHNS, SASEGT.

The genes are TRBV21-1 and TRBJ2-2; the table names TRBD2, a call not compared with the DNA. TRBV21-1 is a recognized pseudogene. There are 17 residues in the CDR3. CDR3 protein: CASSKEGWDSNTGELFF. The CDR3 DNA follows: TGTGCCAGCAGCAAAGAAGGGTGGGACTCGAACACCGGGGAGCTGTTTTTT.

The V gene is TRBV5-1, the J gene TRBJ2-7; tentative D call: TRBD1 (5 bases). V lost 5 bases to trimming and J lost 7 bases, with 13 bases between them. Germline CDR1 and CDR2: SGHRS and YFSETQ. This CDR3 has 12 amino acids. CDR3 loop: CASRRTRREQYF. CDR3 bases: TGCGCCAGCAGACGGACAAGGCGGGAGCAGTACTTC.

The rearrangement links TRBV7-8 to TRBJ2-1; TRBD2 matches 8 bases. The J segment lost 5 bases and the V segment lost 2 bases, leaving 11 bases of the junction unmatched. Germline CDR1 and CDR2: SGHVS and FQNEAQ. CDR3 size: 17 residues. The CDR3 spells CASSLRVRGGENNEQFF. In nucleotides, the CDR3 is TGTGCCAGCAGCTTACGAGTTCGGGGGGGCGAAAACAATGAGCAGTTCTTC.

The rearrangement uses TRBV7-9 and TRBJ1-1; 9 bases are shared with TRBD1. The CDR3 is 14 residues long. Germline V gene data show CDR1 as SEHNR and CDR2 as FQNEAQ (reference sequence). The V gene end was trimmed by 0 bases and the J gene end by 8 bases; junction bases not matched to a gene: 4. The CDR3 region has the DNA TGTGCCAGCAGCTTAGCGGGGGGACAGGGAGAAGCTTTCTTT. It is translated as CASSLAGGQGEAFF.

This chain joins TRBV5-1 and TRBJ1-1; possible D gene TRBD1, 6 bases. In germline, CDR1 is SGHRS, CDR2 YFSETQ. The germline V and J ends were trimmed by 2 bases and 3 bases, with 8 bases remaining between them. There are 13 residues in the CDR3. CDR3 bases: TGCGCCAGCAGCTTCTCAGGGGACACTGAAGCTTTCTTT. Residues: CASSFSGDTEAFF.

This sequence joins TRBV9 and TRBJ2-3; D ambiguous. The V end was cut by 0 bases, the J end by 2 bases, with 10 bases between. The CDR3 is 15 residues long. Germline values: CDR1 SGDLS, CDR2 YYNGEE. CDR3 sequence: CASSVVGLPTDTQYF. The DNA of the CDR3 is TGTGCCAGCAGCGTAGTCGGATTACCCACAGATACGCAGTATTTT. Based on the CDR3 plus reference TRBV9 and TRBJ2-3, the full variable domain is DSGVTQTPKHLITATGQRVTLRCSPRSGDLSVYWYQQSLDQGLQFLIQYYNGEERAKGNILERFSAQQFPDLHSELNLSSLELGDSALYFCASSVVGLPTDTQYFGPGTRLTVL.

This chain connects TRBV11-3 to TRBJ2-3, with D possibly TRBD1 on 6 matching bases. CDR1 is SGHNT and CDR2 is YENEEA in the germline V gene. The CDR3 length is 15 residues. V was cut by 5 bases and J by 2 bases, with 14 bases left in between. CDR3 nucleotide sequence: TGTGCCAGCAGCACCGGGGACACAATCACAGATACGCAGTATTTT. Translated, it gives CASSTGDTITDTQYF.

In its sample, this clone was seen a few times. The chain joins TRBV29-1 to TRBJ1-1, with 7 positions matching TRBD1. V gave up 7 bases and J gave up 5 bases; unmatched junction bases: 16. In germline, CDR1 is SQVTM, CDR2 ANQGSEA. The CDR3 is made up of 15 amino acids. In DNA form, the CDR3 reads TGCAGCGCCGTATCGGGCAGGGGGGTTAGGACTGAAGCTTTCTTT. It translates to CSAVSGRGVRTEAFF.

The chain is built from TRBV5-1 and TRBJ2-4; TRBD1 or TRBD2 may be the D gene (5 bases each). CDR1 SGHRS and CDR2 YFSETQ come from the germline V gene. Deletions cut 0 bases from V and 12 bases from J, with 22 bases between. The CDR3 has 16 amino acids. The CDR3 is CASSLDTTGPLVDQYF. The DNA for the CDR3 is TGCGCCAGCAGCTTGGATACAACGGGACCCCTAGTAGATCAGTACTTC. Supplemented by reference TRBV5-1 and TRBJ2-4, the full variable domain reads KAGVTQTPRYLIKTRGQQVTLSCSPISGHRSVSWYQQTPGQGLQFLFEYFSETQRNKGNFPGRFSGRQFSNSRSEMNVSTLELGDSALYLCASSLDTTGPLVDQYFGAGTRLSVL.

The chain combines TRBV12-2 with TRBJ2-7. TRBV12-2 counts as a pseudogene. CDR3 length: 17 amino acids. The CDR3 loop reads CASRHGPVTPDDYEQYF. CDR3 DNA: TGTGCAAGTCGCCACGGGCCGGTGACACCCGATGACTACGAGCAGTACTTC.

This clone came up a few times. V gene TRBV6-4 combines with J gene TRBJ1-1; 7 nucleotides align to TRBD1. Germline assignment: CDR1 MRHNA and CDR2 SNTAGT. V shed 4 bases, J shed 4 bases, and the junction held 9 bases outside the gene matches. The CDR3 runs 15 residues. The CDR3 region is CASSVEYRGGTEAFF. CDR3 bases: TGTGCCAGCAGTGTGGAATACAGGGGCGGCACTGAAGCTTTCTTT.

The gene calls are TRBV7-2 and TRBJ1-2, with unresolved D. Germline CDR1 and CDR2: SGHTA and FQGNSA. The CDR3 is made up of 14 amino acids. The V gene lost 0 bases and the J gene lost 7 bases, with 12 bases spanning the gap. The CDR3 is CASSLASPRAGYTF. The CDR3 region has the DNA TGTGCCAGCAGCTTAGCTTCCCCGAGGGCTGGCTACACCTTC. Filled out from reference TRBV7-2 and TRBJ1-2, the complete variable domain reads GAGVSQSPSNKVTEKGKDVELRCDPISGHTALYWYRQSLGQGLEFLIYFQGNSAPDKSGLPSDRFSAERTGGSVSTLTIQRTQQEDSAVYLCASSLASPRAGYTFGSGTRLTVV.

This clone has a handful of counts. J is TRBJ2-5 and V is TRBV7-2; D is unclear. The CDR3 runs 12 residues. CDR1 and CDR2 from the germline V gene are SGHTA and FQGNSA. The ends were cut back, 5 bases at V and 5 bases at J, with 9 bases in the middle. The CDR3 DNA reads TGTGCCAGCAGCCCCCACATGGAGACCCAGTACTTC. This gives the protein CASSPHMETQYF. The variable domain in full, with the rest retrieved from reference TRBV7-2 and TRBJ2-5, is GAGVSQSPSNKVTEKGKDVELRCDPISGHTALYWYRQSLGQGLEFLIYFQGNSAPDKSGLPSDRFSAERTGGSVSTLTIQRTQQEDSAVYLCASSPHMETQYFGPGTRLLVL.

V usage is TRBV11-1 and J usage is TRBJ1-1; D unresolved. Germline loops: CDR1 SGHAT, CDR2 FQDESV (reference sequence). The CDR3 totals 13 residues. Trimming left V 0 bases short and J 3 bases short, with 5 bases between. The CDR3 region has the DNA TGTGCCAGCAGCTTAGCCCGGTACACTGAAGCTTTCTTT. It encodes CASSLARYTEAFF.

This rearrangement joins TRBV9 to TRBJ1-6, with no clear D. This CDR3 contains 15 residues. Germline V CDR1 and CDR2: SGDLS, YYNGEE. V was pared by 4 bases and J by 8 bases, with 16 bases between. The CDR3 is CASSSEGDPYSPLHF. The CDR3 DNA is TGTGCCAGCAGCTCAGAGGGAGATCCCTATTCACCCCTCCACTTT.

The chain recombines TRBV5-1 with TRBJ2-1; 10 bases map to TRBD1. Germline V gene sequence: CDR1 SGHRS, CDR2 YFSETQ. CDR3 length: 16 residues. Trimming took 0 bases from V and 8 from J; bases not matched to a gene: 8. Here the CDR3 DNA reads TGCGCCAGCAGCTTGGCCGGGACAGGGGCCTGGGATGAGCAGTTCTTC. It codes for CASSLAGTGAWDEQFF.

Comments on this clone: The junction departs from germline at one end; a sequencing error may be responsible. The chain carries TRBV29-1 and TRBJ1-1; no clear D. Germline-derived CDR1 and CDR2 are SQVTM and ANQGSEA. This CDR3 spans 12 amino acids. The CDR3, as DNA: TGCAGCGTCGAAGAAGGGAACGAGGGAGCTTTCTTT. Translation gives CSVEEGNEGAFF.

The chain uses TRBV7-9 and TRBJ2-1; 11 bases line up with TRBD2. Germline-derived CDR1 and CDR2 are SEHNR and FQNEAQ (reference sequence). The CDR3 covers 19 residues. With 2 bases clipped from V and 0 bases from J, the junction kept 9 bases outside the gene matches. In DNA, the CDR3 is TGTGCCAGCAGCTTATTTGGCCTAGCGGGGGGCCACTCCTACAATGAGCAGTTCTTC. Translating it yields CASSLFGLAGGHSYNEQFF.

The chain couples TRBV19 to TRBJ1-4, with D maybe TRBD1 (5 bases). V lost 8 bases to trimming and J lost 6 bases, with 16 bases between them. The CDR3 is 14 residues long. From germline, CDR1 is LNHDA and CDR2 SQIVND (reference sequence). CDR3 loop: CASGTFIGDEKLFF. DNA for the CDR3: TGTGCCAGTGGGACGTTTATCGGGGATGAAAAACTGTTTTTT.

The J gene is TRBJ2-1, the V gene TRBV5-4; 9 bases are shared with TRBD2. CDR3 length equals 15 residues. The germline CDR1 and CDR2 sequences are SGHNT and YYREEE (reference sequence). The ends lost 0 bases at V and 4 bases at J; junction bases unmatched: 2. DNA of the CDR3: TGTGCCAGCAGCTTGGGGACTAGCGATTACAATGAGCAGTTCTTC. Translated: CASSLGTSDYNEQFF.

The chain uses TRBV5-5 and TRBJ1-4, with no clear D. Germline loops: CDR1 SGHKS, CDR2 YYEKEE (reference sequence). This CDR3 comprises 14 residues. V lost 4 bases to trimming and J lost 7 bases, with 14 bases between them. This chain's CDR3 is CASSPDGFGEKLFF. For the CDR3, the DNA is TGTGCCAGCAGCCCGGATGGTTTTGGTGAAAAACTGTTTTTT.

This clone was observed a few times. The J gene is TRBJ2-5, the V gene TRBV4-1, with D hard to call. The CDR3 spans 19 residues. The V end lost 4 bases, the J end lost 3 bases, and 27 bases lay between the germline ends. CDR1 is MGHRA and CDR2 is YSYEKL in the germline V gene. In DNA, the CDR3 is TGCGCCAGCAGCCTCGGCACACGGATTCAACCAAGACTGAAAGAGACCCAGTACTTC. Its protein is CASSLGTRIQPRLKETQYF.

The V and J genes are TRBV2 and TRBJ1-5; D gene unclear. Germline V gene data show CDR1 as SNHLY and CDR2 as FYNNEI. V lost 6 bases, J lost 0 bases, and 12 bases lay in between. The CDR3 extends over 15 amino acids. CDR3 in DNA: TGTGCCAGCAGGGAAACTCAATATAGCAATCAGCCCCAGCATTTT. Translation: CASRETQYSNQPQHF.

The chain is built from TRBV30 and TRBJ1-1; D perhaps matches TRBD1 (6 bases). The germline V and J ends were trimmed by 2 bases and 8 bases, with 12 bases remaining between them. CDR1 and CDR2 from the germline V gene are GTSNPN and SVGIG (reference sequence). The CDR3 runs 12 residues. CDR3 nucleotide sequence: TGTGCCTGGAGTACCCCTACAGGGGAAGCTTTCTTT. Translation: CAWSTPTGEAFF.